This paragraph reports one T cell receptor beta chain. PCR amplification relied on 60 Vbeta primers (plus 13 Jbeta primers). TCRdb's table, derived via immunoSEQ multiplex PCR, lists solely in-frame clones and lacks some. This sample's clone table lists 40,000 to 45,000 clones. The germline gives CDR1 SGHDN, CDR2 FVKESK. V dropped 5 bases and J dropped 0; count of bases not matched to a gene: 11. CDR3 size: 18 residues. This record comes from a study of cytomegalovirus exposure and HLA in healthy donors. Sequencing was carried out using PBMCs. This sequence was found in a man in his thirties or forties in good health and CMV-seronegative. The chain carries TRBV14 and TRBJ2-1; TRBD2 aligns across 9 bases. Here the CDR3 reads CASSYPEQTSGSYNEQFF. The CDR3 DNA reads as TGTGCCAGCAGCTACCCCGAACAGACTAGCGGCTCCTACAATGAGCAGTTCTTC.